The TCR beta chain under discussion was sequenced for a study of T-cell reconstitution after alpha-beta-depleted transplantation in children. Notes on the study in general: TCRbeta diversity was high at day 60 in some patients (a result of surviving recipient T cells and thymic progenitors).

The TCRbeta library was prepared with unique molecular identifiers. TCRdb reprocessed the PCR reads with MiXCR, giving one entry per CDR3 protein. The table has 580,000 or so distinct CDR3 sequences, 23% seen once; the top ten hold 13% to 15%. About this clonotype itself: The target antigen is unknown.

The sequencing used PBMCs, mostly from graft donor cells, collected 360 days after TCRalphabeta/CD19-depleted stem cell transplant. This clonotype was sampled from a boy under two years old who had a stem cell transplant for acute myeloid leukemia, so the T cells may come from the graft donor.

This chain's CDR3 is CASSETGGGFTDTQYF. CDR3 in DNA: TGCGCCAGCAGTGAGACTGGCGGGGGATTCACAGATACGCAGTATTTT. The rearrangement links TRBV10-1 to TRBJ2-3, with 7 bases lining up with TRBD2. V shed 2 bases and J 2 bases; nucleotides not matched to a gene: 7. CDR3 length: 16 residues. CDR1 and CDR2 (germline): WNHNN, SYGVQD (reference sequence).